This TCR beta chain was profiled in a study of regulatory T cells in long-lasting Graves disease. Findings and caveats of the study: When disease was persistent, TRBV28, TRBJ1-2 and TRBJ2-5 were the favored segments.

Time point of the sample: persistent/refractory GD, antithyroid drugs over 5 years with positive TRAb. After RNA was extracted from PBMCs, the TCR library was made from it. This clonotype was counted at least ten times. Antigen unknown. Arm-PCR of CDR3 regions and iRepertoire HTBI primers were the basis on which TCR beta libraries were built. TCRdb reprocessed the multiplex PCR reads with MiXCR, giving one entry per CDR3 protein. The sample lists 400,000 to 450,000 distinct CDR3 sequences; about a quarter were seen once. V was clipped by 6 bases and J by 7 bases; unmatched bases: 8. The CDR3 runs to 14 residues. CDR1 is SNHLY and CDR2 is FYNNEI in the germline V gene.

This TCR was sampled from a female donor with Graves disease. This rearrangement joins TRBV2 to TRBJ2-2, with 7 bases aligning to TRBD1. Sample: peripheral blood mononuclear cells (PBMCs), taken when the disease was refractory, from a patient treated with antithyroid drugs. CDR3 bases: TGTGCCAGCAGATCGGGACAGAAAATCGGGGAGCTGTTTTTT. It encodes CASRSGQKIGELFF.